Below, 7 T cell receptor beta chains from the same sample are listed, as sequenced in a study of T cell clonality in common variable immunodeficiency. No antigen is known for these receptors. The study, taken as a whole, reports: Reportedly, TCR beta sequences from common variable immunodeficiency showed fewer deletions and N-nucleotide insertions.

The protocol was immunoSEQ multiplex PCR, while the TCRdb copy is restricted to in-frame clones and leaves out a portion. This sample comprises about 28,000 clones, none seen once only. Sequencing was performed on peripheral blood mononuclear cells. Receptor source: a human donor with common variable immunodeficiency.

This clone appeared many times. The read ends 3 residues before the CDR3 terminus; that terminus is restored from the germline J gene. This rearrangement joins TRBV4-2 to TRBJ2-3, with 9 bases lining up with TRBD2. Germline assignment: CDR1 LGHNA and CDR2 YNFKEQ. J gave up 5 bases and V 4 bases, and 10 bases lay outside the gene matches. This CDR3 has 16 residues. The CDR3 reads CASSPSPAGGGDTQYF. CDR3 DNA (partial): TGTGCCAGCAGCCCCTCCCCAGCGGGGGGAGGAGATACG.

There are many counts of this clone. The read is 3 residues too short to cover the CDR3 end, so that end is filled in from the germline J gene. The gene calls are TRBV27 and TRBJ1-5, with D perhaps matching TRBD1 (6 bases). CDR1 is MNHEY and CDR2 is SMNVEV in the germline V gene (reference sequence). Deletions cut 0 bases from V and 1 base from J, with 10 bases between. CDR3 length: 16 residues. CDR3 loop: CASSLSTGVSNQPQHF. The covered CDR3 bases are TGTGCCAGCAGTTTATCGACAGGCGTGAGCAATCAGCCC.

This clone was found many times. The missing CDR3 end, 3 residues past where the read stops, is filled in from the germline J gene. The genes are TRBV14 and TRBJ1-2; the D is unclear. CDR1 and CDR2 (germline): SGHDN, FVKESK. This CDR3 has 14 residues. V gave up 0 bases and J gave up 4 bases, with 9 bases separating them. CDR3 DNA, as far as it was read: TGTGCCAGCAGCCAAGATCACGGTTCCTATGGC. This sequence encodes CASSQDHGSYG. The full CDR3 protein reads CASSQDHGSYGYTF. Variable domain in full (rest from reference TRBV14 and TRBJ1-2): EAGVTQFPSHSVIEKGQTVTLRCDPISGHDNLYWYRRVMGKEIKFLLHFVKESKQDESGMPNNRFLAERTGGTYSTLKVQPAELEDSGVYFCASSQDHGSYGYTFGSGTRLTVV.

Only a few counts were recorded for this clone. The read stops 3 residues short of the end of the CDR3; the missing end is completed from the germline J gene. The V call is TRBV7-9, the J call TRBJ2-7; D is possibly TRBD1 (6 bases). This CDR3 is built from 12 residues. V was trimmed by 5 bases and J by 5 bases, leaving 10 bases between them. CDR1 is SEHNR, CDR2 FQNEAQ, per germline (reference sequence). The CDR3 region is CASSPDSDEQYF. CDR3 bases read: TGTGCCAGCAGCCCGGACAGTGACGAG.

This clone was detected a few times. Sequencing ends 3 residues short of the CDR3 end; the germline J gene provides the rest. The J gene is TRBJ1-5, the V gene TRBV7-2, with a weak D call TRBD1 (6 bases). CDR1 and CDR2 (germline): SGHTA, FQGNSA. Trimming left V 1 base short and J 2 bases short, with 9 bases between. CDR3 size: 15 residues. The sequenced part of the CDR3 DNA is TGTGCCAGCAGCTTAGGGGCAGGGGGCAATCAGCCC. It translates to CASSLGAGGNQP. In full, the CDR3 is CASSLGAGGNQPQHF.

This clone was recorded a few times. The read comes to an end 3 residues before the CDR3 does, leaving the germline J gene to fill in the end. The genes are TRBV6-2 or TRBV6-3 and TRBJ2-7; 11 nucleotides line up with TRBD2. CDR3 length: 15 amino acids. CDR1 is MNHEY, CDR2 SVGEGT, per germline. Trimming at V came to 2 bases and at J to 2 bases, leaving 2 bases not matched to a gene. The sequenced CDR3 bases are TGTGCCAGCAGTTACGCGGGACTAGCGGCCTACGAG. This sequence encodes CASSYAGLAAYE. The CDR3 as a whole reads CASSYAGLAAYEQYF.

This clone showed up just a few times. The read halts 3 residues ahead of the CDR3 end, with the missing end drawn from the germline J gene. V usage is TRBV6-2 or TRBV6-3 and J usage is TRBJ2-2, with a possible D match to TRBD2 (6 bases). V lost 7 bases and J 2 bases, leaving 11 bases between the germline ends. Germline CDR1 and CDR2: MNHEY and SVGEGT. The CDR3 spans 14 residues. Partial CDR3 DNA: TGTGCCAGCAACCACGGGGGAAACACCGGGGAG. Translating gives CASNHGGNTGE. The whole CDR3 sequence reads CASNHGGNTGELFF.